Below, 7 T cell receptor beta chains from the same sample are listed, as sequenced in a study of cytomegalovirus exposure and HLA in healthy donors. Vbeta (60) and Jbeta (13) primers were used in the PCR. TCRdb's table, derived via immunoSEQ multiplex PCR, lists solely in-frame clones and lacks some. The data contain approximately 100,000 clones, roughly 67% of them seen just once; the ten biggest clones take up around 2.5%. The sequenced sample was PBMCs. All receptors derive from a human donor in good health.

The CDR3 DNA reads TGCGCCAGCAGCCAAGAGGGAGCAGGCTCAGGGGGGACCCAGTACTTC. Protein product: CASSQEGAGSGGTQYF. The chain couples TRBV4-3 to TRBJ2-5; TRBD1 aligns across 7 bases. Trimming cost V 0 bases and J 7 bases; bases outside gene matches: 11. The germline CDR1 and CDR2 sequences are LGHNA and YSLEER. CDR3 length: 16 residues.

This clone was observed a single time. DNA for the CDR3: TGTGCCAGCAGCTTAAGACAGGTGACCTCCTACGAGCAGTACTTC. Amino acids: CASSLRQVTSYEQYF. This chain joins TRBV7-2 and TRBJ2-7, with D maybe TRBD1 (6 bases). CDR3 length: 15 amino acids. Trimming cost V 2 bases and J 0 bases, with 11 bases left between them. CDR1 is SGHTA, CDR2 FQGNSA, per germline.

V gene TRBV5-5 combines with J gene TRBJ2-2, with 14 bases lining up with TRBD2. This CDR3 has 16 residues. With V trimmed by 4 bases and J by 7 bases, 6 bases remained unmatched. Germline CDR1 is SGHKS and CDR2 is YYEKEE (reference sequence). The CDR3 is CASSLTSGGAFGELFF. The DNA of the CDR3 is TGTGCCAGCAGCCTGACTAGCGGGGGGGCCTTCGGGGAGCTGTTTTTT.

The V and J genes are TRBV5-6 and TRBJ1-2; D perhaps matches TRBD1 (5 bases). V was clipped by 5 bases and J by 8 bases, with 19 bases between them. CDR1 SGHDT and CDR2 YYEEEE come from the germline V gene. The CDR3 length is 14 residues. The CDR3 nucleotides read TGTGCCAGCAGTTACCAAGGGGAATCGGGCGGCTACACCTTC. It specifies CASSYQGESGGYTF.

The J gene is TRBJ2-5, the V gene TRBV11-3; possible D gene TRBD1, 5 bases. Trimming removed 2 bases from V and 5 bases from J, with 12 bases in between. CDR1 SGHNT and CDR2 YENEEA come from the germline V gene. CDR3 length: 14 amino acids. In DNA, the CDR3 is TGTGCCAGCAGCTTAAGTCAGGGCGTGGAGACCCAGTACTTC. This codes for CASSLSQGVETQYF.

The CDR3 DNA is TGTGCCAGCAGCTTAGCAGACGGCGGTGGCTACACCTTC. Translation gives CASSLADGGGYTF. The V and J genes are TRBV7-2 and TRBJ1-2, with D uncertain. This CDR3 comprises 13 residues. Germline V gene lookup returns CDR1 SGHTA and CDR2 FQGNSA. V was cut by 0 bases and J by 7 bases, with 9 bases left in between.

The CDR3 DNA is TGCGCCAGCAGCTCGGGACTAGCGGGGGGACAGGACCCGCAGTATTTT. It codes for CASSSGLAGGQDPQYF. V and J are TRBV5-1 and TRBJ2-3; 15 bases agree with TRBD2. CDR1 and CDR2 (germline): SGHRS, YFSETQ. The CDR3 runs to 16 residues. Trimming cost V 3 bases and J 10 bases; bases outside gene matches: 9.